This T cell receptor (beta chain) was documented in a study of T cells in Graves' hyperthyroidism and ophthalmopathy. In the study overall: Upon initial diagnosis and before any treatment, peripheral blood was collected.

RNA transcripts provided the source from which TCR beta CDR3 regions were amplified. HTBI primers were employed in a first-round RT-PCR of the TCR CDR3. One entry per CDR3 protein results from TCRdb running MiXCR on the multiplex PCR reads. The sample lists 250,000 to 400,000 distinct CDR3 sequences, around 15% seen once, with about 37% in the top ten. The ends were cut back, 2 bases at V and 0 bases at J, with 10 bases in the middle. The CDR3 runs to 15 residues. Germline V gene sequence: CDR1 MNHEY, CDR2 SMNVEV (reference sequence). Sequenced material: blood. This TCR derives from a woman between 40 and 55 years old with Graves' ophthalmopathy. The V call is TRBV27, the J call TRBJ2-5; maybe TRBD2 (5 bases). Here the CDR3 reads CASSLKQRYQETQYF. The CDR3 DNA follows: TGTGCCAGCAGTTTAAAACAGCGGTACCAAGAGACCCAGTACTTC.